The rows below give T cell receptor beta chains drawn from one sample of a study of patients and donors after allogeneic stem cell transplantation. TCRdb analysed the RT-PCR reads with MiXCR anew, one entry per CDR3 protein. The sample yields 90,000 to 130,000 distinct CDR3 sequences, roughly 35% seen once. Material: blood, either unsorted or a sorted T cell fraction (not recorded which). The receptor set was obtained from a human donor who was either an allogeneic HSCT recipient or a stem cell or donor lymphocyte infusion donor (not recorded which). It is not recorded whose cells these are; they may come from a transplant donor. The CDR3 runs from the conserved cysteine through the conserved F or W. The order of the fields is V gene, clone size, D gene, J gene, CDR3 protein, CDR3 DNA. A D gene is named only where the DNA matches it firmly. Some rows have no size entry. The others give once, few or many, or a class for an expanded clone.

V: TRBV29-1; size: NA; D: NA; J: TRBJ2-3; CDR3: CSVVFYQDTQYF; DNA: TGCAGCGTTGTTTTTTATCAAGATACGCAGTATTTT
V: TRBV11-3; size: few; D: TRBD1; J: TRBJ1-6; CDR3: CASSLGLTGDSPLHF; DNA: TGTGCCAGCAGCTTAGGGTTGACAGGGGATTCACCCCTCCACTTT
V: TRBV30; size: NA; D: NA; J: TRBJ1-3; CDR3: CAWINRAISGNTIYF; DNA: TGTGCCTGGATTAACAGGGCCATCTCTGGAAACACCATATATTTT
V: TRBV10-3; size: NA; D: NA; J: TRBJ2-7; CDR3: CAIALRDEQYF; DNA: TGTGCCATCGCCCTGAGGGATGAGCAGTACTTC
V: TRBV7-9; size: NA; D: NA; J: TRBJ2-2; CDR3: CASSPFQGHTGELFF; DNA: TGTGCCAGCAGCCCCTTTCAGGGACACACCGGGGAGCTGTTTTTT
V: TRBV11-3; size: few; D: TRBD1; J: TRBJ1-2; CDR3: CASSLASHRDRDVLANYGYTF; DNA: TGTGCCAGCAGCTTAGCCTCCCACCGGGACAGGGACGTTCTAGCTAACTATGGCTACACCTTC
V: TRBV28; size: few; D: NA; J: TRBJ1-2; CDR3: CASSFTRTDGYTF; DNA: TGTGCCAGCAGTTTTACAAGGACCGATGGCTACACCTTC
V: TRBV4-3; size: NA; D: NA; J: TRBJ1-1; CDR3: CASSQYSGDTEAFF; DNA: TGCGCCAGCAGCCAATATTCGGGGGACACTGAAGCTTTCTTT
V: TRBV7-2; size: NA; D: NA; J: TRBJ2-5; CDR3: CASSLSLVDQETQYF; DNA: TGTGCCAGCAGCTTATCGCTAGTTGATCAAGAGACCCAGTACTTC
V: TRBV28; size: many; D: TRBD1; J: TRBJ1-1; CDR3: CASATGRSAFF; DNA: TGTGCCAGTGCGACAGGGAGATCGGCTTTCTTT
V: TRBV4-3; size: NA; D: NA; J: TRBJ1-6; CDR3: CASSQEALDGELDSPLHF; DNA: TGCGCCAGCAGCCAAGAGGCACTTGACGGGGAATTGGATTCACCCCTCCACTTT
V: TRBV20-1; size: few; D: NA; J: TRBJ2-7; CDR3: CSARPTRLYYEQYF; DNA: TGCAGTGCTAGGCCGACTAGATTATACTACGAGCAGTACTTC
V: TRBV20-1; size: few; D: NA; J: TRBJ2-2; CDR3: CSAGRMNTGELFF; DNA: TGCAGTGCCGGACGGATGAACACCGGGGAGCTGTTTTTT
V: TRBV9; size: once; D: TRBD2; J: TRBJ2-1; CDR3: CASSVRSGSSYNEQFF; DNA: TGTGCCAGCAGCGTAAGAAGCGGGAGCTCCTACAATGAGCAGTTCTTC
V: TRBV12-3/TRBV12-4; size: many; D: NA; J: TRBJ1-2; CDR3: CASSLTQGIYGYTF; DNA: TGTGCCAGCAGCCTGACCCAGGGGATATATGGCTACACCTTC
V: TRBV6-5; size: NA; D: NA; J: TRBJ1-4; CDR3: CASTAGPATNEKLFF; DNA: TGTGCCAGCACTGCAGGACCAGCAACTAATGAAAAACTGTTTTTT
V: TRBV4-2; size: NA; D: TRBD1; J: TRBJ2-7; CDR3: CASSARDRGYEQYF; DNA: TGTGCCAGCAGCGCCCGGGACAGAGGCTACGAGCAGTACTTC
V: TRBV5-1; size: few; D: TRBD1; J: TRBJ2-1; CDR3: CASSNHGTGGNEQFF; DNA: TGCGCCAGCAGCAATCATGGGACAGGGGGCAATGAGCAGTTCTTC
V: TRBV29-1; size: many; D: TRBD1; J: TRBJ1-2; CDR3: CSDKTRDRVRGGYTF; DNA: TGCAGCGACAAAACAAGGGACAGGGTTAGAGGCGGCTACACCTTC
V: TRBV7-2; size: NA; D: NA; J: TRBJ2-3; CDR3: CASSLRFPTDTQYF; DNA: TGTGCCAGCAGCTTACGGTTCCCCACAGATACGCAGTATTTT
V: TRBV20-1; size: few; D: NA; J: TRBJ1-1; CDR3: CSAKANTEAFF; DNA: TGCAGTGCTAAGGCGAACACTGAAGCTTTCTTT
V: TRBV7-2; size: NA; D: NA; J: TRBJ1-1; CDR3: CASSLSRRGVGGTAFF; DNA: TGTGCCAGCAGCTTAAGTCGTAGGGGAGTTGGCGGGACAGCTTTCTTT
V: TRBV7-2; size: few; D: NA; J: TRBJ2-3; CDR3: CASSPQLGRSTDTQYF; DNA: TGTGCCAGCAGCCCTCAATTGGGACGCAGCACAGATACGCAGTATTTT
V: TRBV4-2; size: NA; D: NA; J: TRBJ1-2; CDR3: CASSRDGNYGYTF; DNA: TGTGCCAGCAGCCGGGACGGTAACTATGGCTACACCTTC
V: TRBV5-1; size: NA; D: NA; J: TRBJ2-7; CDR3: CASSLRAHGGSYEQYF; DNA: TGCGCCAGCAGCTTACGGGCCCATGGGGGCTCCTACGAGCAGTACTTC
V: TRBV24-1; size: many; D: NA; J: TRBJ2-3; CDR3: CATSDFDDNTDTQYF; DNA: TGTGCCACCAGTGATTTTGACGACAACACAGATACGCAGTATTTT
V: TRBV28; size: NA; D: TRBD1; J: TRBJ1-2; CDR3: CASSYSDRASYGYTF; DNA: TGTGCCAGCAGCTACTCAGACAGGGCAAGCTATGGCTACACCTTC
V: TRBV28; size: NA; D: NA; J: TRBJ1-5; CDR3: CASSLQLDQPQHF; DNA: TGTGCCAGCAGTTTACAATTGGATCAGCCCCAGCATTTT
V: TRBV5-1; size: NA; D: TRBD1; J: TRBJ2-5; CDR3: CASSPQGAETQYF; DNA: TGCGCCAGCAGCCCACAGGGGGCGGAGACCCAGTACTTC
V: TRBV6-2/TRBV6-3; size: NA; D: NA; J: TRBJ2-4; CDR3: CASSYKGNIQYF; DNA: TGTGCCAGCAGTTACAAGGGGAACATTCAGTACTTC
V: TRBV24-1; size: few; D: NA; J: TRBJ2-5; CDR3: CATSDLKGFRETQYF; DNA: TGTGCCACCAGTGATTTGAAGGGGTTCAGGGAGACCCAGTACTTC
V: TRBV11-2; size: few; D: NA; J: TRBJ2-2; CDR3: CASSDRAGTARTGELFF; DNA: TGTGCCAGCAGCGACAGAGCCGGGACCGCGAGGACCGGGGAGCTGTTTTTT
V: TRBV29-1; size: NA; D: NA; J: TRBJ1-1; CDR3: CSVGTANTEAFF; DNA: TGCAGCGTTGGGACAGCCAACACTGAAGCTTTCTTT
V: TRBV12-3/TRBV12-4; size: NA; D: TRBD2; J: TRBJ2-3; CDR3: CASSTRQGLASGTDTQYF; DNA: TGTGCCAGCAGTACGAGACAAGGACTAGCGTCGGGCACAGATACGCAGTATTTT
V: TRBV4-2; size: NA; D: NA; J: TRBJ2-4; CDR3: CASSPLGRNIQYF; DNA: TGTGCCAGCAGCCCCTTAGGGCGGAACATTCAGTACTTC
V: TRBV4-2; size: NA; D: NA; J: TRBJ2-7; CDR3: CASSPGGPSYEQYF; DNA: TGTGCCAGCAGCCCTGGGGGGCCCTCCTACGAGCAGTACTTC
V: TRBV12-3/TRBV12-4; size: few; D: TRBD1; J: TRBJ1-2; CDR3: CASTRTGVLYGYTF; DNA: TGTGCCAGCACCCGGACAGGGGTGCTCTATGGCTACACCTTC
V: TRBV11-3; size: NA; D: NA; J: TRBJ1-2; CDR3: CASSGRPSESYTF; DNA: TGTGCCAGCAGCGGCAGGCCGTCGGAAAGCTACACCTTC
V: TRBV12-3/TRBV12-4; size: many; D: NA; J: TRBJ1-5; CDR3: CASSLDLGSGNQPQHF; DNA: TGTGCCAGCAGTTTGGACCTCGGGAGCGGCAATCAGCCCCAGCATTTT
V: TRBV7-9; size: NA; D: NA; J: TRBJ1-5; CDR3: CASTQGSGQPQHF; DNA: TGTGCCAGCACCCAGGGGAGTGGTCAGCCCCAGCATTTT
V: TRBV12-3/TRBV12-4; size: few; D: NA; J: TRBJ2-2; CDR3: CASSFWSTGELFF; DNA: TGTGCCAGCAGTTTCTGGTCAACCGGGGAGCTGTTTTTT
V: TRBV15; size: NA; D: NA; J: TRBJ1-4; CDR3: CATSADPTNEKLFF; DNA: TGTGCCACCAGCGCAGACCCCACTAATGAAAAACTGTTTTTT
V: TRBV20-1; size: few; D: TRBD2; J: TRBJ2-3; CDR3: CSALIAGGSDTQYF; DNA: TGCAGTGCTTTAATAGCGGGAGGGTCAGATACGCAGTATTTT
V: TRBV20-1; size: few; D: NA; J: TRBJ2-7; CDR3: CSARPEAPLEQYF; DNA: TGCAGTGCTAGACCGGAGGCCCCCCTCGAGCAGTACTTC
V: TRBV28; size: once; D: TRBD1; J: TRBJ2-1; CDR3: CASSLLDRGYNEQFF; DNA: TGTGCCAGCAGTCTATTGGACAGGGGTTACAATGAGCAGTTCTTC
V: TRBV12-3/TRBV12-4; size: few; D: NA; J: TRBJ1-5; CDR3: CASSWRGVNQPQHF; DNA: TGTGCCAGCAGTTGGCGAGGGGTCAATCAGCCCCAGCATTTT
V: TRBV28; size: NA; D: NA; J: TRBJ1-5; CDR3: CASSSWRGFQPQHF; DNA: TGTGCCAGCAGTTCGTGGAGGGGGTTTCAGCCCCAGCATTTT
V: TRBV7-2; size: NA; D: TRBD1; J: TRBJ1-5; CDR3: CASSIDRDQPQHF; DNA: TGTGCCAGCAGCATTGACAGGGATCAGCCCCAGCATTTT
V: TRBV7-2; size: NA; D: NA; J: TRBJ2-3; CDR3: CASSLPSDTQYF; DNA: TGTGCCAGCAGCTTACCCTCGGATACGCAGTATTTT
V: TRBV9; size: NA; D: NA; J: TRBJ1-1; CDR3: CASSLHTNTEAFF; DNA: TGTGCCAGCAGCTTACACACGAACACTGAAGCTTTCTTT
V: TRBV7-9; size: NA; D: NA; J: TRBJ1-1; CDR3: CASSLAPPNTEAFF; DNA: TGTGCCAGCAGCTTAGCCCCCCCGAACACTGAAGCTTTCTTT
V: TRBV12-3/TRBV12-4; size: NA; D: NA; J: TRBJ2-4; CDR3: CASSFLQTVAKNIQYF; DNA: TGTGCCAGCAGTTTTTTACAGACTGTAGCCAAAAACATTCAGTACTTC
V: TRBV7-2; size: NA; D: NA; J: TRBJ2-5; CDR3: CASSLVGILGGKETQYF; DNA: TGTGCCAGCAGCTTAGTGGGCATTCTAGGAGGGAAAGAGACCCAGTACTTC
V: TRBV4-3; size: NA; D: NA; J: TRBJ2-3; CDR3: CASSQGPTDTQYF; DNA: TGCGCCAGCAGCCAAGGGCCGACAGATACGCAGTATTTT
V: TRBV6-5; size: NA; D: TRBD2; J: TRBJ2-7; CDR3: CASQRTSGIYEQYF; DNA: TGTGCCAGCCAAAGGACTAGCGGGATCTACGAGCAGTACTTC